This T cell receptor (beta chain) was obtained from a study of T-cell memory formation after mild COVID-19. Turning to the study itself: TCR clusters showed largely donor specificity. Findings and limits, study-wide: Researchers found some responding clones in pre-infection memory, a sign that cross-reactive memory joined.

TCRdb re-called the 5' RACE reads through MiXCR, storing one row per CDR3 protein. Of fewer than 450,000 distinct CDR3 sequences detected, approximately 24% appear once; the ten largest clones hold around 8.7%. On this clonotype itself: The antigen is unknown.

This CDR3 is built from 13 residues. J lost 7 bases, V lost 2 bases, and 4 bases had no gene match. Looked up from germline, CDR1 is MNHNY and CDR2 is SVGAGI (reference sequence). The chain carries TRBV6-6 and TRBJ1-1; the match to TRBD1 covers 7 bases. Source material: PBMCs or a T cell subset sorted from them (not recorded which). The TCR originated in an adult woman who had mild COVID-19 (a few samples of this study predate the infection). Cell type and time point are not known. The CDR3 here is CASSYQQGFEAFF. DNA for the CDR3: TGTGCCAGCAGTTACCAACAGGGGTTTGAAGCTTTCTTT.